This passage covers 16 T cell receptor beta chains from one sample sequenced in a study of human T cells and chemical hapten exposure. Indicated time point: patch test 1, 2 weeks after DPC sensitization. This sample's treatment: therapeutic diphenylcyclopropenone sensitization with weekly scalp DPC. TCRdb re-analysed the RACE reads in MiXCR, keeping a single row per CDR3 protein. Among 180,000 or so distinct CDR3 sequences listed, approximately 15% were seen once. This material consisted of whole blood, taken in connection with sensitization to the hapten diphenylcyclopropenone (DPC). The receptors shown here come from a woman aged 25-40 years with alopecia areata. Some clones in this sample may be carry-over from other donors' samples.

This clonotype was recorded at least ten times. The chain is built from TRBV28 and TRBJ1-2; D unclear. The CDR3 loop spans 12 amino acids. Germline CDR1 MDHEN, CDR2 SYDVKM. Trimming removed 1 base from V and 5 bases from J, with 5 bases in between. The CDR3 nucleotides read TGTGCCAGCAGTTTATCGGTGTATGGCTACACCTTC. Translation gives CASSLSVYGYTF.

The chain is built from TRBV24-1 and TRBJ1-2; 10 bases align to TRBD1. Germline V gene lookup returns CDR1 KGHDR and CDR2 SFDVKD. This CDR3 is built from 15 residues. Trimming took 3 bases from V and 2 from J; bases not matched to a gene: 2. The CDR3 coding sequence is TGTGCCACCAGTGATCGGACAGGGGGAAACTATGGCTACACCTTC. It codes for CATSDRTGGNYGYTF.

The V and J genes are TRBV11-2 and TRBJ2-5; D is ambiguous. Germline V lookup: CDR1 SGHAT, CDR2 FQNNGV. This CDR3 contains 13 residues. V was clipped by 7 bases and J by 2 bases, with 11 bases between them. This CDR3 reads CASTNPGQETQYF. In DNA form, the CDR3 reads TGTGCCAGCACCAACCCCGGGCAAGAGACCCAGTACTTC.

The J gene is TRBJ2-7, the V gene TRBV12-3 or TRBV12-4, with D unclear. V was trimmed by 4 bases and J by 7 bases, leaving 8 bases between them. This CDR3 has 11 amino acids. CDR3 amino acids: CASSSTREQYF. As DNA, the CDR3 is TGTGCCAGCAGTTCTACAAGGGAGCAGTACTTC.

The chain uses TRBV20-1 and TRBJ1-1, with unresolved D. CDR1 is DFQATT, CDR2 SNEGSKA, per germline (reference sequence). Trimming removed 6 bases from V and 0 bases from J, with 17 bases in between. The CDR3 consists of 15 residues. The CDR3 DNA follows: TGCAGTGCCGGGGTCCCTAGAACATTGAACACTGAAGCTTTCTTT. It is translated as CSAGVPRTLNTEAFF.

This clonotype was recorded a few times. This rearrangement joins TRBV2 to TRBJ1-2; a weak D match, TRBD1 (6 bases). Germline V gene data show CDR1 as SNHLY and CDR2 as FYNNEI. The CDR3 loop spans 13 amino acids. V was clipped by 5 bases and J by 7 bases, with 14 bases between them. The CDR3 spells CASSLKQGIGYTF. The CDR3 DNA reads as TGTGCCAGCAGTTTAAAACAGGGTATTGGCTACACCTTC.

The chain uses TRBV25-1 and TRBJ1-6; D gene unclear. The CDR3 spans 16 residues. V was pared by 2 bases and J by 5 bases, with 13 bases between. Per the germline V gene, CDR1 is MGHDK and CDR2 is SYGVNS. The CDR3 region has the DNA TGTGCCAGCAGTGAAGGCAGCGTGATCCATAATTCACCCCTCCACTTT. Its protein product is CASSEGSVIHNSPLHF. Full variable domain (remainder filled in from reference TRBV25-1 and TRBJ1-6): EADIYQTPRYLVIGTGKKITLECSQTMGHDKMYWYQQDPGMELHLIHYSYGVNSTEKGDLSSESTVSRIRTEHFPLTLESARPSHTSQYLCASSEGSVIHNSPLHFGNGTRLTVT.

There are a few counts of this clonotype. The rearrangement links TRBV18 to TRBJ1-5, with TRBD1 matching over 8 bases. J lost 2 bases, V lost 3 bases, and 0 bases had no gene match. Germline V CDR1 and CDR2: KGHSH, LQKENI. The CDR3 sequence is 14 residues long. CDR3 amino acids: CASSPDRGNQPQHF. In DNA form, the CDR3 reads TGTGCCAGCTCACCGGACAGGGGCAATCAGCCCCAGCATTTT.

In its sample, this clonotype was seen a few times. This chain connects TRBV28 to TRBJ2-3; the D is unclear. From germline, CDR1 is MDHEN and CDR2 SYDVKM. The ends were cut back, 7 bases at V and 6 bases at J, with 11 bases in the middle. The length of the CDR3 is 12 residues. CDR3 loop: CASKDPTDTQYF. The CDR3 bases are TGTGCCAGCAAGGATCCCACGGATACGCAGTATTTT.

This clonotype has a handful of counts. The chain joins TRBV20-1 to TRBJ1-6, with D unclear. The V gene lost 3 bases and the J gene lost 12 bases, with 12 bases spanning the gap. The CDR3 extends over 12 amino acids. Germline CDR1 DFQATT, CDR2 SNEGSKA (reference sequence). The CDR3 spells CSASNTLGPLHF. CDR3 bases: TGCAGTGCTAGTAACACTCTGGGACCCCTCCACTTT.

This chain joins TRBV28 and TRBJ1-2; D call uncertain. Between the trimmed V and J ends, which lost 6 bases and 4 bases, there was a span of 6 bases. This CDR3 has 11 amino acids. Germline V lookup: CDR1 MDHEN, CDR2 SYDVKM. DNA of the CDR3: TGTGCCAGCAGCGCAACCTATGGCTACACCTTC. It specifies CASSATYGYTF.

The gene calls are TRBV5-5 and TRBJ1-1; 10 nucleotides agree with TRBD1. Germline CDR1 and CDR2: SGHKS and YYEKEE (reference sequence). V lost 5 bases and J lost 1; bases outside the gene matches: 5. This CDR3 region has 15 residues. The CDR3 DNA follows: TGTGCCAGCAGGTCTGGGGACAGGGGGAACACTGAAGCTTTCTTT. Encoded protein: CASRSGDRGNTEAFF.

This clonotype is a singleton in its sample. This chain uses TRBV28 with TRBJ2-1, with D unclear. The CDR3 length is 12 residues. CDR1 MDHEN and CDR2 SYDVKM come from the germline V gene. V lost 7 bases to trimming and J lost 8 bases, with 12 bases between them. This CDR3 is CASTVGLDEQFF. In nucleotides, the CDR3 is TGTGCCAGCACCGTGGGCTTGGATGAGCAGTTCTTC.

Turning to this clonotype: This may stem from a read error, because a much larger clone lies one nucleotide away. This sequence joins TRBV10-3 and TRBJ1-1; 10 bases fit TRBD1. CDR3 length equals 14 residues. Germline V gene data show CDR1 as ENHRY and CDR2 as SYGVKD. CDR3 DNA: TGTGTCATCAGGACAGGGGGACAGGACACTGAAGCTTTCTTT. This encodes CVIRTGGQDTEAFF.

The DNA of the CDR3 is TGCAGCGTTGTCAAGACAGGAGGGACTGAAGCTTTCTTT. It yields the protein CSVVKTGGTEAFF. The rearrangement joins TRBV29-1 to TRBJ1-1; possibly TRBD1 for D (6 bases). CDR1 SQVTM and CDR2 ANQGSEA come from the germline V gene. The V and J ends lost 4 bases and 5 bases respectively, with 14 bases between them. The CDR3 is 13 amino acids.

This clonotype was picked up a small number of times. This rearrangement joins TRBV29-1 to TRBJ2-1; D is possibly TRBD1 or TRBD2 (6 bases each). CDR3 size: 12 residues. Germline CDR1 is SQVTM and CDR2 is ANQGSEA. V lost 6 bases to trimming and J lost 7 bases, with 13 bases between them. CDR3 residues: CSVRGDQNEQFF. CDR3 sequence (DNA): TGCAGCGTAAGGGGGGACCAGAATGAGCAGTTCTTC.